A selection of T cell receptor beta chains follows, all from one sample in a study of T cell repertoires in cytomegalovirus infection. TCRdb redid the calling of the reads with MiXCR, one entry per CDR3 protein. The sample yields under 200,000 distinct CDR3 sequences, 8% to 10% seen once. The sequencing sample was made of PBMCs. These receptors were taken from a human donor in good health (CMV status not recorded). Some clones in this sample may be carry-over from other donors' samples. Both conserved end residues are part of each CDR3. D genes are given only for firm matches. Expanded clones are given a class, and other clones once, few, many or no size at all.

v_call	d_call	j_call	clone_size	cdr3_aa	cdr3_nt
TRBV10-3	TRBD2	TRBJ2-7	few	CATRLAGGDEQYF	TGTGCCACCAGACTAGCGGGAGGGGACGAGCAGTACTTC
TRBV5-4	TRBD2	TRBJ2-7	NA	CASSLSGAFYEQYF	TGTGCCAGCAGCCTTAGCGGGGCCTTCTACGAGCAGTACTTC
TRBV4-3	NA	TRBJ2-1	NA	CASSQDSLSWGSEQFF	TGCGCCAGCAGCCAAGACTCTCTTAGTTGGGGGTCTGAGCAGTTCTTC
TRBV7-3	NA	TRBJ2-2	few	CASGSNTGELFF	TGTGCCAGCGGGAGTAACACCGGGGAGCTGTTTTTT
TRBV24-1	NA	TRBJ2-1	NA	CATSEGLAQFF	TGTGCCACCAGTGAGGGACTTGCTCAGTTCTTC
TRBV4-1	NA	TRBJ1-1	many	CASSHSAVQNTEAFF	TGCGCCAGCAGCCACAGCGCAGTGCAGAACACTGAAGCTTTCTTT
TRBV9	NA	TRBJ2-1	NA	CASSIRDQGHEQFF	TGTGCCAGCAGCATCCGGGATCAGGGACACGAGCAGTTCTTC
TRBV19	NA	TRBJ1-5	NA	CASRFMDQPQHF	TGTGCCAGTAGGTTTATGGATCAGCCCCAGCATTTT
TRBV4-2	NA	TRBJ2-5	few	CASSQDWVGRQETQYF	TGTGCCAGCAGCCAAGATTGGGTGGGCAGACAAGAGACCCAGTACTTC
TRBV29-1	TRBD1	TRBJ1-5	once	CSVGQGGQPQHF	TGCAGCGTCGGACAGGGTGGTCAGCCCCAGCATTTT
TRBV5-1	NA	TRBJ2-2	few	CASTKGLDYTGELFF	TGCGCCAGCACCAAGGGGCTCGACTACACCGGGGAGCTGTTTTTT
TRBV29-1	TRBD1	TRBJ1-4	NA	CSARTGSGEKLFF	TGCAGCGCCCGGACAGGGAGTGGCGAAAAACTGTTTTTT
TRBV6-5	NA	TRBJ1-2	many	CASSGDLYGYTF	TGTGCCAGCAGTGGGGACCTCTATGGCTACACCTTC
TRBV2	NA	TRBJ2-1	many	CASSEQGFHEQFF	TGTGCCAGCAGTGAACAGGGTTTCCATGAGCAGTTCTTC
TRBV27	NA	TRBJ1-6	many	CASTSGQMNSPLHF	TGTGCCAGCACCTCAGGACAGATGAATTCACCCCTCCACTTT
TRBV20-1	NA	TRBJ2-6	many	CSATAGANVLTF	TGCAGTGCTACGGCTGGGGCCAACGTCCTGACTTTC
TRBV30	NA	TRBJ2-7	NA	CAWSAQGPYEQYF	TGTGCCTGGAGCGCGCAGGGCCCCTACGAGCAGTACTTC
TRBV5-1	TRBD1	TRBJ1-1	NA	CASSTSRSGGMTEAFF	TGCGCCAGCAGCACGAGTAGATCAGGGGGAATGACTGAAGCTTTCTTT
TRBV28	TRBD1	TRBJ2-5	many	CASRVPWGQGGPHTQETQYF	TGTGCCAGCAGGGTCCCGTGGGGACAGGGGGGCCCACACACCCAAGAGACCCAGTACTTC
TRBV11-3	TRBD2	TRBJ2-1	many	CASSPPGLVSEQFF	TGTGCCAGCAGCCCGCCGGGACTAGTTAGTGAGCAGTTCTTC
TRBV11-2	NA	TRBJ2-1	few	CASSLSQTGYYNEQFF	TGTGCCAGCAGCTTATCCCAAACTGGCTACTACAATGAGCAGTTCTTC
TRBV5-5	NA	TRBJ2-7	few	CASSLDAYSYEQYF	TGTGCCAGCAGCTTGGATGCTTACTCCTACGAGCAGTACTTC